Listed here are 14 T cell receptor beta chains from one sample, sequenced in a study of blood T cell repertoires in COVID-19. Measured with immunoSEQ multiplex PCR; TCRdb has only the in-frame clones, and not every one. In the table there are about 180,000 clones, about 80% of which are singletons. Source material: peripheral blood. These receptors were collected from a woman aged 65 to 85 with acute or convalescent COVID-19.

The genes are TRBV7-7 and TRBJ1-1; TRBD1 matches at 9 bases. There are 13 residues in the CDR3. Germline V lookup: CDR1 SSHAT, CDR2 FNYEAQ (reference sequence). Unmatched junction bases numbered 5, after V lost 6 bases and J lost 6 bases. CDR3 nucleotide sequence: TGTGCCAGCAGTCAGGACAGGGGCGCTGAAGCTTTCTTT. Translating gives CASSQDRGAEAFF.

This clone was seen just once. The V and J genes are TRBV10-3 and TRBJ2-1; 13 bases line up with TRBD2. With 8 bases clipped from V and 6 bases from J, the junction kept 1 base outside the gene matches. The germline V gene encodes CDR1 ENHRY and CDR2 SYGVKD. CDR3 length equals 13 residues. The chain's CDR3 is CAIGTSGVNEQFF. CDR3 DNA: TGTGCCATCGGGACTAGCGGGGTCAATGAGCAGTTCTTC.

The genes are TRBV2 and TRBJ1-2; D is unclear. Between the trimmed V and J ends, which lost 4 bases and 3 bases, there was a span of 6 bases. The CDR3 consists of 12 residues. Germline-derived CDR1 and CDR2 are SNHLY and FYNNEI. Here the CDR3 DNA reads TGTGCCAGCAGTGCCTTAGACTATGGCTACACCTTC. Protein product: CASSALDYGYTF.

The rearrangement joins TRBV2 to TRBJ1-2; no reliable D call. The V end was cut by 8 bases, the J end by 4 bases, with 17 bases between. Germline V CDR1 and CDR2: SNHLY, FYNNEI. This CDR3 region has 14 residues. The CDR3 region is CASGGDGRSYGYTF. CDR3 DNA sequence: TGTGCCAGCGGTGGTGACGGGAGATCCTATGGCTACACCTTC.

This clone was seen only a few times. The rearrangement links TRBV2 to TRBJ1-2; a weak D match, TRBD1 (5 bases). Looked up from germline, CDR1 is SNHLY and CDR2 is FYNNEI. V was shortened by 8 bases and J by 2 bases, with 6 bases between the two germline ends. This CDR3 has 11 residues. The CDR3: CASGQNYGYTF. CDR3 nucleotides: TGTGCCAGCGGACAAAACTATGGCTACACCTTC.

The chain combines TRBV7-3 with TRBJ2-3, with 9 bases aligning to TRBD1. Germline V CDR1 and CDR2: SGHTA, FQGTGA. V dropped 6 bases and J dropped 1; count of bases not matched to a gene: 5. The CDR3 extends over 15 amino acids. The CDR3 here is CASSPQGAGTDTQYF. The CDR3 nucleotides are TGTGCCAGCAGTCCACAGGGGGCCGGCACAGATACGCAGTATTTT.

This rearrangement joins TRBV6-5 to TRBJ1-2; TRBD1 might be the D (5 bases). Germline-derived CDR1 and CDR2 are MNHEY and SVGAGI. CDR3 size: 13 residues. V gave up 2 bases and J gave up 4 bases, with 8 bases separating them. The CDR3, as DNA: TGTGCCAGCAGTTACGGGGGGGGCTATGGCTACACCTTC. It specifies CASSYGGGYGYTF.

V and J are TRBV4-3 and TRBJ1-4; D gene unclear. Trimming cost V 0 bases and J 7 bases, with 6 bases left between them. CDR1 and CDR2 from the germline V gene are LGHNA and YSLEER. The CDR3 has 13 residues. The CDR3 is CASSQDLSEKLFF. CDR3 DNA: TGCGCCAGCAGCCAAGATTTGAGTGAAAAACTGTTTTTT.

As DNA, the CDR3 is TGTGCCACCAGCAGCGCTGACCGGGGAAGAGGCCCGGGCTACACCTTC. This sequence encodes CATSSADRGRGPGYTF. The V and J genes are TRBV15 and TRBJ1-2, with D unclear. V lost 3 bases, J lost 8 bases, and 22 bases lay in between. The germline V gene encodes CDR1 LNHNV and CDR2 YYDKDF (reference sequence). This CDR3 is built from 16 residues.

V is TRBV7-9 and J is TRBJ2-1; 9 positions match TRBD1. This CDR3 is 16 amino acids long. Germline loops: CDR1 SEHNR, CDR2 FQNEAQ (reference sequence). Unmatched junction bases numbered 9, after V lost 5 bases and J lost 4 bases. The CDR3 sequence is CASSDTGTGIYNEQFF. The DNA of the CDR3 is TGTGCCAGCAGCGATACCGGGACAGGGATTTACAATGAGCAGTTCTTC.

The rearrangement uses TRBV6-6 and TRBJ2-5, with 7 positions matching TRBD2. CDR1 and CDR2 (germline): MNHNY, SVGAGI (reference sequence). The ends lost 0 bases at V and 2 bases at J; junction bases unmatched: 3. This CDR3 comprises 15 residues. For the CDR3, the DNA is TGTGCCAGCAGTTACTCCCGGGGACTACAAGAGACCCAGTACTTC. Its protein is CASSYSRGLQETQYF.

In this sample, this clone turned up once. CDR3: CASSLQGVTNYGYTF. CDR3 nucleotide sequence: TGCGCCAGCAGCTTACAGGGGGTGACTAACTATGGCTACACCTTC. The rearrangement joins TRBV5-1 to TRBJ1-2, with 8 bases aligning to TRBD1. This CDR3 comprises 15 residues. J was trimmed by 0 bases and V by 2 bases; bases with no gene match: 3. CDR1 is SGHRS and CDR2 is YFSETQ in the germline V gene.

This chain connects TRBV19 to TRBJ2-7, with TRBD1 matching 9 bases. The V and J ends lost 5 bases and 3 bases, in that order; junction bases with no gene match: 17. The CDR3 loop spans 18 amino acids. The germline CDR1 and CDR2 sequences are LNHDA and SQIVND (reference sequence). Here the CDR3 reads CASSAGAARTGAFYEQYF. The CDR3 DNA reads TGTGCCAGTAGTGCTGGGGCGGCCCGGACAGGGGCATTCTACGAGCAGTACTTC.

The genes are TRBV19 and TRBJ1-5, with D tentatively TRBD1 (5 bases). V was pared by 6 bases and J by 0 bases, with 9 bases between. This CDR3 is built from 14 residues. Germline V gene data show CDR1 as LNHDA and CDR2 as SQIVND (reference sequence). The CDR3 nucleotides are TGTGCCAGTAGAAGGACACATAGCAATCAGCCCCAGCATTTT. It encodes CASRRTHSNQPQHF.